These T cell receptor beta chains were read from a single sample in a study of radiotherapy plus CTLA-4 blockade in lung cancer. The table came from immunoSEQ multiplex PCR; TCRdb's copy has only in-frame clones and leaves some out. The sample has around 82,000 clones; about four fifths are singletons. The sequencing used peripheral blood, collected from a patient treated with radiotherapy plus ipilimumab. These TCRs come from a human donor with non-small cell lung cancer who had stable disease on radiotherapy plus ipilimumab. CDR3s leave out the opening cysteine and the closing phenylalanine or tryptophan. The order of the fields is J gene, V gene, clone size, CDR3 protein. Size is omitted from some rows. Given values are once, few, many or a class for expanded clones.

j_gene: TRBJ2-1
v_gene: TRBV28
abundance: -
CDR3aa: ASSSLSRADEQF

j_gene: TRBJ2-3
v_gene: TRBV5-5
abundance: -
CDR3aa: ASSPRLAGEDTQY

j_gene: TRBJ2-7
v_gene: TRBV5-1
abundance: -
CDR3aa: ASSVDRAYEQY

j_gene: TRBJ2-7
v_gene: TRBV19
abundance: -
CDR3aa: ASSIRQGINYEQY

j_gene: TRBJ2-1
v_gene: TRBV20-1
abundance: -
CDR3aa: SAGQSVEQF

j_gene: TRBJ2-5
v_gene: TRBV2
abundance: -
CDR3aa: ASKESGRETQY

j_gene: TRBJ2-6
v_gene: TRBV5-8
abundance: -
CDR3aa: ASINTRGSGANVLT

j_gene: TRBJ2-5
v_gene: TRBV7-9
abundance: -
CDR3aa: ASSLSGVGRQETQY

j_gene: TRBJ1-2
v_gene: TRBV29-1
abundance: -
CDR3aa: SVADRGNYGYT

j_gene: TRBJ1-2
v_gene: TRBV7-6
abundance: -
CDR3aa: ASSLDEGPAKGYT

j_gene: TRBJ2-3
v_gene: TRBV6-1
abundance: -
CDR3aa: ASSDQRGGYLDTQY

j_gene: TRBJ2-5
v_gene: TRBV27
abundance: few
CDR3aa: ASSQTGLGTQY

j_gene: TRBJ2-7
v_gene: TRBV27
abundance: -
CDR3aa: ASSLAAGSYMGYEQY

j_gene: TRBJ2-6
v_gene: TRBV11-2
abundance: -
CDR3aa: ASSLVLAGASGANVLT

j_gene: TRBJ1-3
v_gene: TRBV7-3
abundance: -
CDR3aa: ASSLGSTASGNTIY

j_gene: TRBJ2-1
v_gene: TRBV13
abundance: -
CDR3aa: ASSPPSSPYHNEQF

j_gene: TRBJ2-6
v_gene: TRBV5-1
abundance: few
CDR3aa: ASSPNVISGANVLT

j_gene: TRBJ2-5
v_gene: TRBV7-3
abundance: -
CDR3aa: ASSLGRQREETQY

j_gene: TRBJ2-1
v_gene: TRBV5-4
abundance: -
CDR3aa: ASSPGTSGPYNEQF

j_gene: TRBJ2-2
v_gene: TRBV6-1
abundance: -
CDR3aa: AISDVNTGELF

j_gene: TRBJ1-1
v_gene: TRBV30
abundance: -
CDR3aa: AWTRGGGWTEAF

j_gene: TRBJ2-3
v_gene: TRBV5-1
abundance: once
CDR3aa: ASSLGRTADTQY

j_gene: TRBJ2-7
v_gene: TRBV5-1
abundance: -
CDR3aa: ASSLAGTSYEQY

j_gene: TRBJ2-7
v_gene: TRBV30
abundance: -
CDR3aa: AWSRRGPGEQY

j_gene: TRBJ1-1
v_gene: TRBV4-1
abundance: -
CDR3aa: ASSQQMSANMNTEAF

j_gene: TRBJ1-2
v_gene: TRBV19
abundance: -
CDR3aa: ASSIRGPYGYT

j_gene: TRBJ2-5
v_gene: TRBV4-1
abundance: -
CDR3aa: ASSQAGTGAKFETQY

j_gene: TRBJ2-7
v_gene: TRBV28
abundance: -
CDR3aa: ASTYQTGGAKSYEQY

j_gene: TRBJ2-2
v_gene: TRBV11-2
abundance: -
CDR3aa: ASSFHPGELF

j_gene: TRBJ2-1
v_gene: TRBV4-2
abundance: -
CDR3aa: ASSQVSGGDYNEQF

j_gene: TRBJ1-5
v_gene: TRBV2
abundance: -
CDR3aa: ASSGDRGRYQPQH

j_gene: TRBJ2-5
v_gene: TRBV7-9
abundance: -
CDR3aa: ASSPSSGGARLETQY

j_gene: TRBJ2-3
v_gene: TRBV20-1
abundance: -
CDR3aa: SGRNSDTQY

j_gene: TRBJ2-7
v_gene: TRBV11-3
abundance: -
CDR3aa: ASSLGAQTYEQY

j_gene: TRBJ2-1
v_gene: TRBV19
abundance: -
CDR3aa: ASRYGGGESEQF

j_gene: TRBJ1-1
v_gene: TRBV11-3
abundance: -
CDR3aa: ASSLYEGAGAF

j_gene: TRBJ1-5
v_gene: TRBV28
abundance: -
CDR3aa: ASSLRGRQPQH

j_gene: TRBJ2-1
v_gene: TRBV2
abundance: -
CDR3aa: ASSYSGVEQF

j_gene: TRBJ2-1
v_gene: TRBV5-1
abundance: few
CDR3aa: ASSLAGGRAYNEQF

j_gene: TRBJ2-5
v_gene: TRBV5-1
abundance: -
CDR3aa: ASSLSGTRETQY

j_gene: TRBJ2-3
v_gene: TRBV27
abundance: few
CDR3aa: ASSLFQGIDTQY

j_gene: TRBJ1-2
v_gene: TRBV28
abundance: -
CDR3aa: ASSRGRSYGYT

j_gene: TRBJ2-5
v_gene: TRBV9
abundance: -
CDR3aa: ASSVGTSETQY

j_gene: TRBJ2-7
v_gene: TRBV7-9
abundance: few
CDR3aa: ASSLAGGEQY

j_gene: TRBJ1-2
v_gene: TRBV18
abundance: -
CDR3aa: ASSLSQGYT

j_gene: TRBJ1-2
v_gene: TRBV7-3
abundance: -
CDR3aa: ASSARQSYGYT

j_gene: TRBJ2-1
v_gene: TRBV18
abundance: once
CDR3aa: ASSHEQF

j_gene: TRBJ1-2
v_gene: TRBV4-1
abundance: -
CDR3aa: ASSYAVQNRKTYGYT